The 7 T cell receptor beta chains presented below share a single source sample, sequenced in a study of T cell responses to AZD1222 COVID-19 vaccine. Sequencing used immunoSEQ multiplex PCR; TCRdb keeps in-frame clones, though not all of them. The sample consists of about 98,000 clones, 80% to 85% of them appearing once. The source was peripheral blood, collected on day 0 of AZD1222 vaccination. The receptors derive from an adult in good health.

The V gene is TRBV5-1, the J gene TRBJ1-2, with 9 positions matching TRBD1. Germline V gene data show CDR1 as SGHRS and CDR2 as YFSETQ. The CDR3 is 16 amino acids. V shed 3 bases and J 6 bases; nucleotides not matched to a gene: 12. Here the CDR3 reads CASSSDLGDRVNGYTF. As DNA, the CDR3 is TGCGCCAGCAGCTCTGACCTTGGGGACAGGGTTAATGGCTACACCTTC.

The genes are TRBV9 and TRBJ1-5, with unresolved D. V was clipped by 0 bases and J by 3 bases, with 10 bases between them. This CDR3 is 15 amino acids long. CDR1 and CDR2 from the germline V gene are SGDLS and YYNGEE. CDR3 loop: CASSVGAFFNQPQHF. For the CDR3, the DNA is TGTGCCAGCAGCGTAGGGGCTTTCTTCAATCAGCCCCAGCATTTT.

The V call is TRBV7-2, the J call TRBJ1-2; no reliable D call. The CDR3 consists of 16 residues. Per germline, CDR1 SGHTA and CDR2 FQGNSA. With 3 bases removed from V and 0 bases from J, the gap between germline ends came to 14 bases. CDR3 nucleotide sequence: TGTGCCAGCAGCTTCAGCACGGGAGCAACTAACTATGGCTACACCTTC. Its protein is CASSFSTGATNYGYTF. The whole variable domain, filled in from reference TRBV7-2 and TRBJ1-2, reads GAGVSQSPSNKVTEKGKDVELRCDPISGHTALYWYRQSLGQGLEFLIYFQGNSAPDKSGLPSDRFSAERTGGSVSTLTIQRTQQEDSAVYLCASSFSTGATNYGYTFGSGTRLTVV.

This chain links TRBV29-1 with TRBJ1-4; 7 bases are a match to TRBD1. J gave up 7 bases and V 0 bases, and 8 bases lay outside the gene matches. Germline V CDR1 and CDR2: SQVTM, ANQGSEA. The CDR3 has 15 residues. The CDR3 DNA follows: TGCAGCGTTGAAGATCAACAGGGGTACAGTGAAAAACTGTTTTTT. The encoded protein is CSVEDQQGYSEKLFF.

The CDR3 region is CASSQEGLAGGGSNEQFF. CDR3 nucleotides: TGTGCCAGCAGCCAAGAAGGACTAGCGGGAGGAGGGAGCAATGAGCAGTTCTTC. The V call is TRBV3-1 (or the pseudogene TRBV3-2), the J call TRBJ2-1; 14 positions match TRBD2. Germline lookup yields CDR1 LGHDT and CDR2 YNNKEL (reference sequence). Trimming took 0 bases from V and 6 from J; bases not matched to a gene: 7. The CDR3 loop spans 18 amino acids.

The rearrangement joins TRBV29-1 to TRBJ2-7, with 7 bases lining up with TRBD1. The CDR3 consists of 12 residues. V trimming: 5 bases; J trimming: 6 bases; junction bases outside the gene matches: 7. Germline V CDR1 and CDR2: SQVTM, ANQGSEA. The CDR3 loop reads CSVRQGSAEQYF. DNA for the CDR3: TGCAGCGTTCGACAGGGTAGCGCCGAGCAGTACTTC.

This clone was found many times. This sequence joins TRBV6-6 and TRBJ1-4; D remains ambiguous. This CDR3 has 14 residues. The V gene's germline CDR1 is MNHNY and CDR2 SVGAGI (reference sequence). The germline V and J ends were trimmed by 7 bases and 3 bases, with 12 bases remaining between them. The DNA of the CDR3 is TGTGCCAGCAAGCGGGGTGGTGCTAATGAAAAACTGTTTTTT. Translation: CASKRGGANEKLFF.